This T cell receptor (beta chain) appears in the sequencing data of a study of cytomegalovirus exposure and HLA in healthy donors. Study findings and constraints: The study designated 150 or so TCR beta chains cytomegalovirus-associated. Previous analysis showed most TCR beta V segments were productive about 90% or about 30% of the time.

The CDR3 sequence runs 13 residues, both termini included. Looked up from germline, CDR1 is MGHDK and CDR2 is SYGVNS. Primers: 60 Vbeta forward and 13 Jbeta reverse. As handled by the study authors: There were around 78 million unique TCR beta chains by a later count, and about 11 million of them were shared. The repertoire was sequenced with immunoSEQ multiplex PCR; TCRdb's copy has only in-frame clones and lacks some. The V and J calls and clone size come from that table; D and trimming were worked out from the DNA. The sample includes roughly 190,000 clones, roughly 9.5% of them seen just once. With regard to this clone: The antigen remains unidentified. It is unclear where the CDR3 begins or ends on the DNA, so no DNA is shown, and the CDR3 is as TCRdb lists it.

The source is a woman aged 25 to 39 in good health and CMV-seropositive. The specimen was PBMCs. The V gene is TRBV25-1, the J gene TRBJ2-2; TRBD2, as called in the table, went unchecked against the DNA. This CDR3 reads CASSTSNTGELFF.